One and the same sample provided the 12 T cell receptor beta chains below, sequenced in a study of shared clonotypes between healthy human individuals. Profiling relied on immunoSEQ multiplex PCR, and the TCRdb table lists in-frame clones only, not all of them. Found here are approximately 510,000 clones, around 79% of them singletons; the top ten hold 10% to 15%. Source material: PBMCs. The receptor source for this set is a woman in her thirties or forties in good health. Some clones in this sample may be carry-over from other donors' samples.

This clone has only one observation. J is TRBJ2-3 and V is TRBV10-1; D gene ambiguous. The CDR3 has 12 residues. Germline CDR1 WNHNN, CDR2 SYGVQD (reference sequence). The germline V and J ends were trimmed by 6 bases and 10 bases, with 14 bases remaining between them. This CDR3 reads CASSRGSTPQYF. The CDR3 nucleotides are TGCGCCAGCAGCAGAGGTTCGACGCCGCAGTATTTT.

The rearrangement joins TRBV2 to TRBJ1-5; 7 bases fit TRBD1. The CDR3 consists of 14 residues. Germline loops: CDR1 SNHLY, CDR2 FYNNEI. The V and J ends lost 6 bases and 3 bases, in that order; junction bases with no gene match: 5. CDR3 DNA sequence: TGTGCCAGCAGCCGGGACAGTTCCAATCAGCCCCAGCATTTT. It codes for CASSRDSSNQPQHF.

This chain joins TRBV7-3 and TRBJ1-1; TRBD1 matches at 7 bases. Looked up from germline, CDR1 is SGHTA and CDR2 is FQGTGA. Losses at the gene ends were 4 bases for V and 1 base for J; bases not matched to a gene: 6. The CDR3 consists of 15 residues. The CDR3 DNA reads as TGTGCCAGCAGCTCCTACAGGGGCCAGAACACTGAAGCTTTCTTT. As protein: CASSSYRGQNTEAFF.

Comment on this clone: The identical CDR3 is also encoded by other nucleotide sequences in the sample. This chain uses TRBV5-1 with TRBJ2-7; no clear D. Germline V lookup: CDR1 SGHRS, CDR2 YFSETQ. The CDR3 totals 13 residues. Trimming took off 1 base at V and 5 bases at J, with 10 bases between the two ends. CDR3 coding DNA: TGCGCCAGCAGCTTGAATTCTGGCGACGAGCAGTACTTC. It encodes CASSLNSGDEQYF.

The CDR3 nucleotides are TGTGCCAGCAGCGGTCGACTAGGAGGGGGATACGAGCAGTACTTC. Encoded protein: CASSGRLGGGYEQYF. The chain employs TRBV7-9 and TRBJ2-7, with D possibly being TRBD1 or TRBD2 (6 bases each). The V end was cut by 5 bases, the J end by 4 bases, with 18 bases between. The CDR3 runs 15 residues. Germline V gene sequence: CDR1 SEHNR, CDR2 FQNEAQ (reference sequence).

The chain joins TRBV2 to TRBJ2-3; 16 bases align to TRBD2. The CDR3 runs to 16 residues. V lost 7 bases, J lost 6 bases, and 7 bases stayed unmatched. Looked up from germline, CDR1 is SNHLY and CDR2 is FYNNEI. CDR3 amino acids: CASTLGLAGGHDTQYF. CDR3 in DNA: TGTGCCAGCACCCTGGGACTAGCGGGAGGGCATGATACGCAGTATTTT.

The J gene is TRBJ1-1, the V gene TRBV5-1; D not resolved. The germline V gene has CDR1 SGHRS and CDR2 YFSETQ. The CDR3 runs 14 residues. V dropped 0 bases and J dropped 1 base, with 7 bases sitting between them. DNA of the CDR3: TGCGCCAGCAGCTTGGCCAGACAGAACACTGAAGCTTTCTTT. It specifies CASSLARQNTEAFF.

This rearrangement joins TRBV7-9 to TRBJ2-2, with 7 bases lining up with TRBD2. J was trimmed by 7 bases and V by 0 bases; bases with no gene match: 8. This CDR3 is built from 16 residues. Germline V gene data show CDR1 as SEHNR and CDR2 as FQNEAQ (reference sequence). The CDR3: CASSLAIPREVGELFF. CDR3 nucleotides: TGTGCCAGCAGCTTAGCTATTCCCCGGGAGGTCGGGGAGCTGTTTTTT.

A note on this clone: At the DNA level, this CDR3 is encoded by other sequences in the same sample as well. The chain combines TRBV18 with TRBJ2-3; no reliable D call. V lost 3 bases to trimming and J lost 2 bases, with 3 bases between them. The CDR3 sequence is 12 residues long. Germline values: CDR1 KGHSH, CDR2 LQKENI. This CDR3 reads CASSPTTDTQYF. The CDR3 nucleotides are TGTGCCAGCTCACCGACCACAGATACGCAGTATTTT.

In its sample, this clone was seen once. The rearrangement links TRBV18 to TRBJ2-7; 7 bases are shared with TRBD1. CDR3 size: 14 residues. CDR1 and CDR2 from the germline V gene are KGHSH and LQKENI. The V gene end was trimmed by 0 bases and the J gene end by 4 bases; junction bases not matched to a gene: 3. The CDR3 nucleotides are TGTGCCAGCTCACCACCGACGGACAGGTACGAGCAGTACTTC. It specifies CASSPPTDRYEQYF.

Only a few counts were recorded for this clone. The V gene is TRBV18, the J gene TRBJ1-3; 7 positions agree with TRBD1. This CDR3 has 16 residues. Germline V gene sequence: CDR1 KGHSH, CDR2 LQKENI. V was pared by 6 bases and J by 0 bases, with 8 bases of the junction left unmatched. Here the CDR3 DNA reads TGTGCCAGCTCTCCGGGACAGCCTTACTCTGGAAACACCATATATTTT. This encodes CASSPGQPYSGNTIYF.

As concerns this clone: A read error is likely here: a far larger clone is one base away. This rearrangement joins TRBV9 to TRBJ2-2; D is uncertain. Germline lookup yields CDR1 SGDLS and CDR2 YYNGEE. This CDR3 spans 14 amino acids. CDR3 loop: CASGVGIYTGELFF. The CDR3 DNA follows: TGTGCCAGCGGCGTAGGGATTTACACCGGGGAGCTGTTTTTT.